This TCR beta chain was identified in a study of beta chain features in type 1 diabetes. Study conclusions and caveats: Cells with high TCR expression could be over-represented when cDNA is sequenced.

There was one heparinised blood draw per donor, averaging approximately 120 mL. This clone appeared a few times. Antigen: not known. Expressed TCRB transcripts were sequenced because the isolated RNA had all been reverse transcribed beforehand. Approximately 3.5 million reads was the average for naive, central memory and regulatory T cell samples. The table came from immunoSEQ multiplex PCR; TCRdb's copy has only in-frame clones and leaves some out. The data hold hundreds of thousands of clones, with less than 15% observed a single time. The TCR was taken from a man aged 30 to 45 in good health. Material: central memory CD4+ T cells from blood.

CDR3 coding DNA: TGTGCCAGCAGCTTAAACAGGGTGGACACTGAAGCTTTCTTT. The encoded protein is CASSLNRVDTEAFF. This chain joins TRBV7-9 and TRBJ1-1; D is perhaps TRBD1 (6 bases). Between the trimmed V and J ends, which lost 2 bases and 3 bases, there was a span of 10 bases. Germline values: CDR1 SEHNR, CDR2 FQNEAQ (reference sequence). This CDR3 region has 14 residues.